The clone carrying this TCR beta chain has only one observation. Its antigen is unknown. This entry belongs to a study of T cell responses to AZD1222 COVID-19 vaccine. Sequenced by immunoSEQ multiplex PCR; TCRdb stores in-frame clones only, minus some. The data contain 150,000 to 200,000 clones, 80% to 95% of them singletons. V shed 4 bases and J shed 2 bases, with 11 bases lying between them. This CDR3 region has 15 residues. Per germline, CDR1 SGHTA and CDR2 FQGTGA. Study-wide findings and caveats: The sample set comprised mostly white British donors with more females, and clonal diversity was possibly underestimated. Repertoires in all cases were sampled only once the peak T cell response had passed.

The genes are TRBV7-3 and TRBJ2-2, with no clear D. The sequencing here drew on peripheral blood, taken 28 days after the second AZD1222 dose. The TCR comes from an adult who received the AZD1222 COVID-19 vaccine. The CDR3 loop reads CASSYRRGNTGELFF. The CDR3 DNA is TGTGCCAGCAGCTACAGACGCGGAAACACCGGGGAGCTGTTTTTT.